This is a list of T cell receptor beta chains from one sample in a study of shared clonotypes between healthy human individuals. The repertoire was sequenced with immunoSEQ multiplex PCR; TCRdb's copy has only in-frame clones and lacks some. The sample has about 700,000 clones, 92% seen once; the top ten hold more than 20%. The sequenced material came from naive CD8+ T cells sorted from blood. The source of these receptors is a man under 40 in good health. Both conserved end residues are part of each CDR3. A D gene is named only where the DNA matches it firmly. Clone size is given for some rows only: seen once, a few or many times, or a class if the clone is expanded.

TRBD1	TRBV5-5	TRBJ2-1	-	TGTGCCAGCAGCCTGGACAGGGCGACGGGCTATGAGCAGTTCTTC	CASSLDRATGYEQFF
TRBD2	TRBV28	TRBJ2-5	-	TGTGCCAGCAGTTACCTGGGACTAGCGGGAGGAGAGACCCAGTACTTC	CASSYLGLAGGETQYF
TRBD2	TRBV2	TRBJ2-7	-	TGTGCCAGAGGACTAGCGGGCTACGAGCAGTACTTC	CARGLAGYEQYF
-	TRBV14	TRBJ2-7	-	TGTGCCAGCAGCCAAGCGGTGGGCCCTGCGGCGTACGAGCAGTACTTC	CASSQAVGPAAYEQYF
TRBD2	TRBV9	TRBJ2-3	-	TGTGCCAGCAGCTGGAGGGCTAGCGGGACTAGCACAGATACGCAGTATTTT	CASSWRASGTSTDTQYF
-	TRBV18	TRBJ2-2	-	TGTGCCAGCTCACCGACCGGGGAGCTGTTTTTT	CASSPTGELFF
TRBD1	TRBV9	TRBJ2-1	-	TGTGCCAGCAGCGTAGGGCCGGGACAGGGGGCGCTAACCAATGAGCAGTTCTTC	CASSVGPGQGALTNEQFF
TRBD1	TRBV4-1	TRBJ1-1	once	TGCGCCAGCAGCCTCTCGACAGGGGGAACTGAAGCTTTCTTT	CASSLSTGGTEAFF
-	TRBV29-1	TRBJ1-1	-	TGCAGCGTCGCGGCACAGGGAGACACTGAAGCTTTCTTT	CSVAAQGDTEAFF
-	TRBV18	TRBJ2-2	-	TGTGCCAGCTCACCGCCTAAAACGGGACTGAACACCGGGGAGCTGTTTTTT	CASSPPKTGLNTGELFF
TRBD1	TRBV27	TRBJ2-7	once	TGTGCCAGCAGCCTGGGCGGGACAGGGGTATACGAGCAGTACTTC	CASSLGGTGVYEQYF
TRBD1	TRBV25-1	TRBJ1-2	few	TGTGCCAGCAGCTTAGACAGGGGTTATGGCTACACCTTC	CASSLDRGYGYTF
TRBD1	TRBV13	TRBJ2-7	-	TGTGCCAGCAGCCAGGGGACAGGGGAATACGAGCAGTACTTC	CASSQGTGEYEQYF
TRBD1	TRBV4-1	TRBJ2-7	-	TGCGCCAGCAGCTTCCGGGACAGGTCCTACGAGCAGTACTTC	CASSFRDRSYEQYF
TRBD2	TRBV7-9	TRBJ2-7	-	TGTGCCAGCAGCTCAATTACTAGCGGGAGGGCCTACGAGCAGTACTTC	CASSSITSGRAYEQYF
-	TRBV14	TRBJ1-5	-	TGTGCCAGCAGCCCGTTCCTGGGCGGGACGCCAGATAGCAATCAGCCCCAGCATTTT	CASSPFLGGTPDSNQPQHF
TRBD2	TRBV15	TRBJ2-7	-	TGTGCCACCAGCAGAGATATCTTTGTGGAGCGGGAAAACTACGAGCAGTACTTC	CATSRDIFVERENYEQYF
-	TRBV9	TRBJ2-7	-	TGTGCCAGCAGTAGGGGGAACTACGAGCAGTACTTC	CASSRGNYEQYF
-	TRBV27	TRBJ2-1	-	TGTGCCAGCAGTTTAAGAGGAAACAATGAGCAGTTCTTC	CASSLRGNNEQFF
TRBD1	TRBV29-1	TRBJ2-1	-	TGCAGCGTTCAGGCCGGGACAGGGGGGGGCAATGAGCAGTTCTTC	CSVQAGTGGGNEQFF
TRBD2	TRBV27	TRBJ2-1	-	TGTGCCAGCAGTTTCTATCGGGAGGGCCCGAGTAGCTCCTACAATGAGCAGTTCTTC	CASSFYREGPSSSYNEQFF
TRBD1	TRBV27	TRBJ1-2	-	TGTGCCAGCAGCCCTATAACAGGGGACTATGGCTACACCTTC	CASSPITGDYGYTF
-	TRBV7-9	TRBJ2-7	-	TGTGCCAGCAGCTTGGGTAGCGGAGCCTACGAGCAGTACTTC	CASSLGSGAYEQYF
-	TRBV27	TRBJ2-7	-	TGTGCCAGCAGTTTAAGGCTAGCCGATACAAACTACGAGCAGTACTTC	CASSLRLADTNYEQYF
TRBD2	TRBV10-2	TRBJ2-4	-	TGCGCCAGCAGGGGAGTGAGGGCGGGAGATGGGGCCAAAAACATTCAGTACTTC	CASRGVRAGDGAKNIQYF
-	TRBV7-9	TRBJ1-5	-	TGTGCCAGCAGCCCGGGGGGTCAGCCCCAGCATTTT	CASSPGGQPQHF
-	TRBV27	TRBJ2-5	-	TGTGCCAGCAGTTCAGTCGGGGATTTGGAGACCCAGTACTTC	CASSSVGDLETQYF
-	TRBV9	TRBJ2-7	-	TGTGCCAGCAGCCCGGACGGAGTCAGAGGGCAGTACTTC	CASSPDGVRGQYF
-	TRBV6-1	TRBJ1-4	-	TGTGCCAGCAGTGTGTACAGCCTTGCAACTAATGAAAAACTGTTTTTT	CASSVYSLATNEKLFF
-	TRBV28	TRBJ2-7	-	TGTGCCAGCAGTAGGGACACCTACGAGCAGTACTTC	CASSRDTYEQYF
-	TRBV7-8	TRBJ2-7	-	TGTGCCAGCAGCTCAAATCAGGGACCCCTTGGCGAGCAGTACTTC	CASSSNQGPLGEQYF
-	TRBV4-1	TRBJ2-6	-	TGCGCCAGCAGCCAAGCTACTCAGGGCTTGTCCAACGTCCTGACTTTC	CASSQATQGLSNVLTF
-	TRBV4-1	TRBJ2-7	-	TGCGCCAGCAGCCAAGATGACGGGGGAGGAAACGAGCAGTACTTC	CASSQDDGGGNEQYF
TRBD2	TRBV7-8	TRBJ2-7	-	TGTGCCAGCAGCCCCGGACTAGCGGGACCGCTCGCCTACGAGCAGTACTTC	CASSPGLAGPLAYEQYF
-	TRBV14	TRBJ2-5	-	TGTGCCAGCAGCCAAAGAGCAGGGCGGGGAGAGACCCAGTACTTC	CASSQRAGRGETQYF
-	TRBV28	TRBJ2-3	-	TGTGCCAGCACCCAGGGGCCCCCAGATATCTTGGGAACGCAGTATTTT	CASTQGPPDILGTQYF
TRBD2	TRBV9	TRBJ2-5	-	TGTGCCAGCAGCGAGGGAGCGGGATCTGGGGAGACCCAGTACTTC	CASSEGAGSGETQYF
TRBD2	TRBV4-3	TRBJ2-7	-	TGCGCCAGCAGCCTTATGACTAGCGGTACCTACGAGCAGTACTTC	CASSLMTSGTYEQYF
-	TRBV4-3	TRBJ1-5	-	TGCGCCAGCAGCCAAAAGGTTGCCCAGCCCCAGCATTTT	CASSQKVAQPQHF
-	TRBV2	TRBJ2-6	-	TGTGCCAGCAGTGCGGGGGGCACGGCCAACGTCCTGACTTTC	CASSAGGTANVLTF
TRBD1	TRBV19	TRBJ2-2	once	TGTGCCAGTAGTGACAGGGAGAACACCGGGGAGCTGTTTTTT	CASSDRENTGELFF
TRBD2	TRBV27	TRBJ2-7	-	TGTGCCAGCAGCGGTCATGTGGGGCTAGCGGGAGACGAGCAGTACTTC	CASSGHVGLAGDEQYF
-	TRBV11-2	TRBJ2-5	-	TGTGCCAGCAGCCAAAGATGGGCGGCCTCCCAAGAGACCCAGTACTTC	CASSQRWAASQETQYF
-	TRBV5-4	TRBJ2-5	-	TGTGCCAGCAGCTTGGATACCTTGGGGCGGGAGACCCAGTACTTC	CASSLDTLGRETQYF
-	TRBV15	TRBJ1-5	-	TGTGCCACCAGCAGGGTGAACAATCAGCCCCAGCATTTT	CATSRVNNQPQHF